This TCR beta chain is from a study of T cell responses to AZD1222 COVID-19 vaccine. Doses given second, at about 4 or about 12 weeks, were pooled. General study findings and limits: At study baseline, merely five or six AZD1222 recipients were seropositive.

Comment on this clone: Antigen unknown.

Trimming removed 4 bases at V and 4 bases at J, with 13 bases between. CDR3 length: 14 amino acids. From germline, CDR1 is SGHTA and CDR2 FQGTGA. Repertoires were generated with immunoSEQ multiplex PCR, while TCRdb's copy carries only in-frame clones and drops some. The sample includes around 80,000 clones, approximately 85% of them seen just once. V and J are TRBV7-3 and TRBJ1-1; D remains unclear. The sequence was obtained from an adult who received the AZD1222 COVID-19 vaccine. The sequenced sample was peripheral blood, obtained 28 days after the second AZD1222 dose. In DNA form, the CDR3 reads TGTGCCAGCAGCTCCCTCGGAGAGGGCACTGAAGCTTTCTTT. This encodes CASSSLGEGTEAFF. Filled out from reference TRBV7-3 and TRBJ1-1, the complete variable domain reads GAGVSQTPSNKVTEKGKYVELRCDPISGHTALYWYRQSLGQGPEFLIYFQGTGAADDSGLPNDRFFAVRPEGSVSTLKIQRTERGDSAVYLCASSSLGEGTEAFFGQGTRLTVV.